Described below is a single T cell receptor beta chain sequence and its context. No antigen is known for it. This sample is drawn from a study of cytomegalovirus exposure and HLA in healthy donors. Whole-study findings and limits: TCR beta sequences reportedly predicted the HLA-A and HLA-B alleles of most subjects accurately. As a later analysis showed, several of the most significant clusters appeared to be linked to common viral pathogens. A later analysis found that most CMV-associated TCR beta chains appeared HLA-restricted. A later analysis linked about 17,000 TCR beta sequences to HLA alleles at 0.05 false discovery rate.

The primer mix had 60 Vbeta and 13 Jbeta primers. Method: immunoSEQ multiplex PCR; TCRdb's copy keeps in-frame clones and lacks some. Among about 130,000 clones listed, 70% to 90% were seen once. This CDR3 comprises 16 residues. The sample consisted of PBMCs. This receptor was identified in a woman between 40 and 50 years old in good health and CMV-seropositive. This chain uses TRBV21-1 with TRBJ2-5; TRBD2 is taken as the D call from the table, unchecked against the DNA. TRBV21-1 is given as a pseudogene. The CDR3 DNA reads as TGTGCCAGCAGCAGAACCCCTAGCGGGAGACAGGAGACCCAGTACTTC. Amino acid sequence: CASSRTPSGRQETQYF.